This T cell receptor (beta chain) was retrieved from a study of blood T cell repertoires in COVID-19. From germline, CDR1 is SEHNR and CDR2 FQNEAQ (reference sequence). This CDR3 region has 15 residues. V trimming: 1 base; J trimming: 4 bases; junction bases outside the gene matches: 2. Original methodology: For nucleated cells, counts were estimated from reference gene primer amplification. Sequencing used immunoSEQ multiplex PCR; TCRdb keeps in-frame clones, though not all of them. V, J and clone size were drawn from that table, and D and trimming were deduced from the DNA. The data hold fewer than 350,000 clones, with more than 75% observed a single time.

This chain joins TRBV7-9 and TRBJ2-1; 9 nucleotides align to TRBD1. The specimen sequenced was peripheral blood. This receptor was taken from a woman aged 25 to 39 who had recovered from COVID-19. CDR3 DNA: TGTGCCAGCAGCTTAGGACAGGGGGTATACAATGAGCAGTTCTTC. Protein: CASSLGQGVYNEQFF. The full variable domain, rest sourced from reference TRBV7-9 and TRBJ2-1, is DTGVSQNPRHKITKRGQNVTFRCDPISEHNRLYWYRQTLGQGPEFLTYFQNEAQLEKSRLLSDRFSAERPKGSFSTLEIQRTEQGDSAMYLCASSLGQGVYNEQFFGPGTRLTVL.